A selection of T cell receptor beta chains follows, all from one sample in a study of blood T cell repertoires in COVID-19. The method was immunoSEQ multiplex PCR; TCRdb's version includes in-frame clones alone and lacks a portion of them. The sample records 65,000 to 85,000 clones, about 73% being singletons. The sequenced material came from peripheral blood. All receptors derive from a man aged 45 to 65 with active or convalescent COVID-19. CDR3s include the opening cysteine and the closing phenylalanine or tryptophan. Each record gives: D gene, clone size, V gene, J gene, CDR3 DNA, CDR3 protein. The D gene is left open where the match is weak. Only part of the rows carry a size: once, few, many, or a class if the clone is expanded.

D: -; size: -; V: TRBV7-2; J: TRBJ2-3; DNA: TGTGCCAGCAGCTTCCAGGGTACAGATACGCAGTATTTT; CDR3: CASSFQGTDTQYF
D: -; size: -; V: TRBV10-3; J: TRBJ1-5; DNA: TGTGCCATCAGTGAGTCAGGAGGACGTCGCGACAATCAGCCCCAGCATTTT; CDR3: CAISESGGRRDNQPQHF
D: TRBD2; size: -; V: TRBV27; J: TRBJ2-7; DNA: TGTGCCAGCCGGGACCTTAGCGGGGGGCCCTACGAGCAGTACTTC; CDR3: CASRDLSGGPYEQYF
D: TRBD1; size: once; V: TRBV5-6; J: TRBJ2-3; DNA: TGTGCCAGCAGCCTCGGGACAGGGGAGGCAGATACGCAGTATTTT; CDR3: CASSLGTGEADTQYF
D: -; size: -; V: TRBV7-2; J: TRBJ1-2; DNA: TGTGCCAGCAGCTTAAGACAGGCCAATATCTATGGCTACACCTTC; CDR3: CASSLRQANIYGYTF
D: -; size: -; V: TRBV3-1/TRBV3-2; J: TRBJ1-6; DNA: TGTGCCAGCAGCCGGACAGACTCTAATTCACCCCTCCACTTT; CDR3: CASSRTDSNSPLHF
D: TRBD2; size: few; V: TRBV7-3; J: TRBJ2-1; DNA: TGTGCCAGCAGCCCCCGCCCGGGACTAGCGGTAAACAATGAGCAGTTCTTC; CDR3: CASSPRPGLAVNNEQFF
D: -; size: -; V: TRBV19; J: TRBJ1-6; DNA: TGTGCCAGTAGTCTCCGATTCCGGGATTATAATTCACCCCTCCACTTT; CDR3: CASSLRFRDYNSPLHF
D: -; size: -; V: TRBV6-2/TRBV6-3; J: TRBJ1-2; DNA: TGTGCCAGCAGTTACCGGGGGGCGAAAGGCTACACCTTC; CDR3: CASSYRGAKGYTF
D: TRBD2; size: -; V: TRBV7-8; J: TRBJ2-3; DNA: TGTGCCAGCAGCTTTACTAGCGGGGGGGATACGCAGTATTTT; CDR3: CASSFTSGGDTQYF
D: -; size: -; V: TRBV11-2; J: TRBJ2-5; DNA: TGTGCCAGCAGCTCCAACTCGGGACAACGAGGGGCCCAGTACTTC; CDR3: CASSSNSGQRGAQYF
D: TRBD1; size: -; V: TRBV4-1; J: TRBJ1-2; DNA: TGCGCCAGCAGCCAAGAAGGCCAGGGGGGAGCTAACTATGGCTACACCTTC; CDR3: CASSQEGQGGANYGYTF
D: TRBD2; size: -; V: TRBV11-2; J: TRBJ2-5; DNA: TGTGCCAGCAACCTGGCGGGGGTCAGGGAGACCCAGTACTTC; CDR3: CASNLAGVRETQYF
D: -; size: -; V: TRBV24-1; J: TRBJ2-7; DNA: TGTGCCACCAGTGATTACGTCTGGCAACACCTCTCCTACGAGCAGTACTTC; CDR3: CATSDYVWQHLSYEQYF
D: -; size: few; V: TRBV12-5; J: TRBJ2-7; DNA: TGTGCTAGTGGTTTGGTACCAGGGCGCGAGCAGTACTTC; CDR3: CASGLVPGREQYF
D: -; size: -; V: TRBV27; J: TRBJ1-1; DNA: TGTGCCAGCAGTTTAGAGGGATCTTGGACTGAAGCTTTCTTT; CDR3: CASSLEGSWTEAFF
D: TRBD1; size: -; V: TRBV19; J: TRBJ1-2; DNA: TGTGCCAGTAGTACCGCAGGACAGGTGGATGGCTACACCTTC; CDR3: CASSTAGQVDGYTF
D: TRBD1; size: -; V: TRBV12-3/TRBV12-4; J: TRBJ1-1; DNA: TGTGCCAGCAGTTATGACAGGGACACTGAAGCTTTCTTT; CDR3: CASSYDRDTEAFF
D: -; size: -; V: TRBV10-3; J: TRBJ2-1; DNA: TGTGCCATCAGTGATCGCCTAGGGGAAGCTGAGCAGTTCTTC; CDR3: CAISDRLGEAEQFF